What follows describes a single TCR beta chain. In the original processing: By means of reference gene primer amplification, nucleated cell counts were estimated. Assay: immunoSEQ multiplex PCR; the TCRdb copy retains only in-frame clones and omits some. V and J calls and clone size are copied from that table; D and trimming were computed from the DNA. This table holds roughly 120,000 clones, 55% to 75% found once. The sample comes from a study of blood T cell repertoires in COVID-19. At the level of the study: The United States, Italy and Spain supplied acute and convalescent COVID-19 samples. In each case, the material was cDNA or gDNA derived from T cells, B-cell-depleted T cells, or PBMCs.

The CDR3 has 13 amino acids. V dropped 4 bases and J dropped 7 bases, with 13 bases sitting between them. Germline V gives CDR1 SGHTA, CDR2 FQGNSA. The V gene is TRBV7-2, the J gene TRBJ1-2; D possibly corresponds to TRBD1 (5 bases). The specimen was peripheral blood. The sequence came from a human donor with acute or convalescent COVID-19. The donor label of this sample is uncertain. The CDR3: CASSSSLTVGYTF. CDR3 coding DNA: TGTGCCAGCAGCTCATCTCTGACAGTTGGCTACACCTTC. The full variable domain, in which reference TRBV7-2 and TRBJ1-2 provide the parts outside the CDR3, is GAGVSQSPSNKVTEKGKDVELRCDPISGHTALYWYRQSLGQGLEFLIYFQGNSAPDKSGLPSDRFSAERTGGSVSTLTIQRTQQEDSAVYLCASSSSLTVGYTFGSGTRLTVV.